Shown below are 4 T cell receptor beta chains from a single sample sequenced in a study of human T cells and chemical hapten exposure. TCRdb re-called the RACE reads with MiXCR, one entry per CDR3 protein. The data contain about 110,000 distinct CDR3 sequences, approximately 12% of them seen just once; the ten biggest clones take up over 1.5%. Indicated time point: pre-sensitization, week 0. Treatment specified: therapeutic diphenylcyclopropenone sensitization with weekly scalp DPC. This material consisted of whole blood, taken in connection with sensitization to the hapten diphenylcyclopropenone (DPC). The source of these receptors is a woman aged 45-59 years with alopecia areata. Some clones in this sample may be carry-over from other donors' samples.

There are a few counts of this clonotype. The J gene is TRBJ2-7, the V gene TRBV27, with a weak D call TRBD1 (6 bases). Germline-derived CDR1 and CDR2 are MNHEY and SMNVEV (reference sequence). Trimming cost V 5 bases and J 2 bases, with 13 bases left between them. The CDR3 spans 14 residues. This CDR3 is CASSPRQVPYEQYF. CDR3 sequence (DNA): TGTGCCAGCAGTCCCCGACAGGTCCCCTACGAGCAGTACTTC.

This clonotype was seen a few times. This rearrangement joins TRBV2 to TRBJ2-5; D is uncertain. The CDR3 consists of 14 residues. Trimming removed 4 bases from V and 5 bases from J, with 14 bases in between. Looked up from germline, CDR1 is SNHLY and CDR2 is FYNNEI. This chain's CDR3 is CASSVGRQHETQYF. The CDR3 DNA reads as TGTGCCAGCAGTGTTGGAAGGCAACATGAGACCCAGTACTTC.

This clonotype was detected ten times or more. The chain recombines TRBV20-1 with TRBJ2-7, with D unresolved. Germline V lookup: CDR1 DFQATT, CDR2 SNEGSKA (reference sequence). The CDR3 has 13 amino acids. V lost 0 bases, J lost 4 bases, and 10 bases lay in between. DNA for the CDR3: TGCAGTGCTAGAGAGGCTTTTGAGTACGAGCAGTACTTC. Encoded protein: CSAREAFEYEQYF.

This clonotype has more than one count but fewer than ten. The CDR3 region is CASSLEGRYYGYTF. The CDR3 DNA reads as TGTGCCAGCAGTTTAGAGGGGCGCTACTATGGCTACACCTTC. The genes are TRBV28 and TRBJ1-2, with a tentative D call TRBD1 (5 bases). V dropped 2 bases and J dropped 3 bases, with 10 bases sitting between them. The germline gives CDR1 MDHEN, CDR2 SYDVKM. CDR3 size: 14 residues.